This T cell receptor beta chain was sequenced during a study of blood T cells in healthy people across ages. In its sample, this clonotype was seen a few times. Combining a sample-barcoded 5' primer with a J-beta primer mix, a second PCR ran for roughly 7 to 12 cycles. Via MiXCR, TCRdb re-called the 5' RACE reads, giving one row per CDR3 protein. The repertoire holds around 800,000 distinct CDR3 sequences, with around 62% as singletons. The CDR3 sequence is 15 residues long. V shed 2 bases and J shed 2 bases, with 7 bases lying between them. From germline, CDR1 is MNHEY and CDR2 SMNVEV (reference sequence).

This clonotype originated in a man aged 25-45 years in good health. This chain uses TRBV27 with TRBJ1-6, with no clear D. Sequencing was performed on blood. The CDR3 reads CASSLEWTYNSPLHF. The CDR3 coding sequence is TGTGCCAGCAGTTTAGAATGGACCTATAATTCACCCCTCCACTTT.